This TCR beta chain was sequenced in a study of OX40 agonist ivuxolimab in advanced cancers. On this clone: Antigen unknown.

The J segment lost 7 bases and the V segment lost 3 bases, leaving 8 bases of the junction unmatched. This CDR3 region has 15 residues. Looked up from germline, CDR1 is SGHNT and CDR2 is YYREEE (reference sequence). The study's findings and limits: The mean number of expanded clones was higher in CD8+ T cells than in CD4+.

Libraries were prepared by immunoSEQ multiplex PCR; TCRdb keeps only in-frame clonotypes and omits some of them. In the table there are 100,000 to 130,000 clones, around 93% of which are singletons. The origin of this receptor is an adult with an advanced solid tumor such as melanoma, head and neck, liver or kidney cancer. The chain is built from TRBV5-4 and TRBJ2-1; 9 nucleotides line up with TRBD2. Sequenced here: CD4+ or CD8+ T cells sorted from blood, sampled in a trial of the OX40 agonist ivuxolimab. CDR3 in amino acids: CASSSGTSLGNEQFF. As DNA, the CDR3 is TGTGCCAGCAGCTCCGGGACTAGCCTTGGGAATGAGCAGTTCTTC.